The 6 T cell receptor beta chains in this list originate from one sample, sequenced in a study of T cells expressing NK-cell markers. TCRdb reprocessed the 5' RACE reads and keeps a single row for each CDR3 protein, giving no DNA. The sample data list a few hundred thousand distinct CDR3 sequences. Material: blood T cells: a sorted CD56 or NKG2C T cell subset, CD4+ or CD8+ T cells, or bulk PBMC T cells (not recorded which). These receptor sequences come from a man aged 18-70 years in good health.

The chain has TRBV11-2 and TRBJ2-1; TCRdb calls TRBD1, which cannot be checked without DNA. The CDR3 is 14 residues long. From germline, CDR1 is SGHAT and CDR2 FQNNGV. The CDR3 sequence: CASSLVPGSAEQFF.

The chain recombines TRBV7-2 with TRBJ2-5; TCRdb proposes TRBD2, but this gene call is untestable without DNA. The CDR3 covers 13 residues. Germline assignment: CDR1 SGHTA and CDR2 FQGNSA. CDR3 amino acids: CASSSGLMETQYF.

CDR3 region: CASSRRTENYGYTF. This rearrangement joins TRBV3-1 to TRBJ1-2; TCRdb proposes TRBD1, but this gene call is untestable without DNA. Germline CDR1 is LGHDT and CDR2 is YNNKEL (reference sequence). The CDR3 consists of 14 residues.

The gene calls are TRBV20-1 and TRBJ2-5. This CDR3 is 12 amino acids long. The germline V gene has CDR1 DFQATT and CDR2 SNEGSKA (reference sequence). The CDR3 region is CSARDAWETQYF.

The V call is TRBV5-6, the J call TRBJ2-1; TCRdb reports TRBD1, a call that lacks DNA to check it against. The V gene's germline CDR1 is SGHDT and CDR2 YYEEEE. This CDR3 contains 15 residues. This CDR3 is CASSLSGHTYNEQFF. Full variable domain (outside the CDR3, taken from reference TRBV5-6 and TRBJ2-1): DAGVTQSPTHLIKTRGQQVTLRCSPKSGHDTVSWYQQALGQGPQFIFQYYEEEERQRGNFPDRFSGHQFPNYSSELNVNALLLGDSALYLCASSLSGHTYNEQFFGPGTRLTVL.

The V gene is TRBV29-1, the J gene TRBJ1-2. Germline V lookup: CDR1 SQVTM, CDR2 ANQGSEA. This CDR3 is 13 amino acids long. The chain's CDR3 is CSVDPKGYGGYTF.